This T cell receptor (beta chain) was recorded in a study of neurological immune-mediated disorders (dated by TCRdb to about 2019). A note on the overall study: Of the approximately 34 multiple sclerosis patients, roughly 30 had relapsing-remitting MS and 3 had secondary progressive MS. Using UMI-based sequencing, the study compared peripheral blood TCR-beta repertoires from patients with HTLV-I-associated myelopathy (HAM/TSP), patients with multiple sclerosis, and healthy controls. The 90 to 120 TCR-beta libraries covered PBMC samples along with longitudinal samples, technical triplicates, and paired sorted CD4+ and CD8+ T-cell subsets. Of the 65 to 70 subjects in the cohort, about 14 were HAM/TSP patients, some 34 were multiple sclerosis patients, and about 20 were healthy controls.

cDNA was synthesized by template-switch 5'RACE using a primer with a 10-nucleotide random unique molecular identifier that tagged each TCR transcript. Over 200 million TCR-beta sequences, covering 15-18 subjects, were produced in each sequencing run. The RNeasy kit was used for extraction of total RNA. Using the KAPA Real-time Library Amplification kit, TCR-beta VDJ regions were amplified with primers for the TCR constant region and the 5'RACE anchor. A first PCR added sample indexes and Illumina adaptors, and a second PCR then raised library yield. After Ampure bead purification, the TCR product of roughly 650 bp was size-selected on a 2% E-gel SizeSelection system. Before pooling, libraries had their quality checked on a Bioanalyzer, their concentration measured with Qubit, and their quantity determined with the Kapa Library Quantification kit. An Illumina HiSeq 2500 was used to sequence the libraries paired-end at 2 x 150 bp. To increase sequence diversity, about 25-31% phiX was spiked into each library pool. The authors' pipeline ran thus. Quality-filtered reads were processed with the UMI-based MiGEC pipeline, and over 75% of raw TCR sequences were removed by the MiGEC pipeline during error correction. IMGT germline references were used for aligning VDJ genes, and each clonotype was defined as a unique CDR3 amino acid sequence together with its V-J genes. Clonal expansion, Shannon diversity, and CDR3 relatedness (CalcPairwiseDistances, ClusterSamples) were evaluated with VDJtools, and phylogenetic trees were built with CLCbio workbench. Expanded clones were defined as having at least 8 unique UMIs, based on coefficient-of-variation modelling across technical triplicates. TCRdb redid the processing of the public reads, applying fastp at Q25 and MiXCR, and retained in-frame beta chains. Entries that share a CDR3 protein sequence are merged under the most common genes and DNA. TCRdb, not the original authors, processed these V and J calls. In all, the sample holds about 27,000 distinct CDR3 sequences, and more than 2.5% of those were seen once. 7% of the sample rests with the top ten.

Unsorted PBMC libraries were generated from 2 million PBMCs stored in RNAlater at -80 °C until RNA extraction. The multiple sclerosis patients were enrolled in a US clinical protocol that evaluated disease progression with magnetic resonance imaging. Peripheral blood was subjected to Ficoll-Hypaque density gradient centrifugation to isolate PBMCs, which were then cryopreserved in liquid nitrogen. Summary of the overall study and its limitations: The MS cluster was not associated with any clinical or MRI features, and the authors stated that larger cohorts are needed. In phylogenetic analysis, the repertoires of 18 of 34 MS patients grouped into a cluster of related CDR3 sequences, which suggests a possible signature at the repertoire level. Expanded clones from different subjects shared no identical CDR3 amino acid sequences, which suggests that TCR-beta repertoires were private in all groups. TCR clonal expansion was greatest in HAM/TSP patients and smallest in MS patients, who ranked below even healthy controls.

CDR1 and CDR2 are read off the germline V gene as SGHRS and YFSETQ. V drops 4 bases and J drops 4 bases, leaving 10 bases in between. Including the terminal cysteine and phenylalanine, the CDR3 comprises 13 residues. The entry retains the CDR3 DNA only, 39 bases that are in frame from base 1. This clonotype was seen ten or more times. This receptor's antigen is unknown. Within one base of it there is no much larger clone, and no base qualities were kept. The sequence was collected from a woman in her twenties or thirties with multiple sclerosis. The chain links TRBV5-1 with TRBJ2-3; TRBD2 might be the D gene, on 5 matching bases. The sequencing sample was made of PBMCs. The CDR3 loop reads CASSRGIADTQYF. The DNA sequence is as follows: TGCGCCAGCAGCCGGGGAATCGCAGATACGCAGTATTTT.